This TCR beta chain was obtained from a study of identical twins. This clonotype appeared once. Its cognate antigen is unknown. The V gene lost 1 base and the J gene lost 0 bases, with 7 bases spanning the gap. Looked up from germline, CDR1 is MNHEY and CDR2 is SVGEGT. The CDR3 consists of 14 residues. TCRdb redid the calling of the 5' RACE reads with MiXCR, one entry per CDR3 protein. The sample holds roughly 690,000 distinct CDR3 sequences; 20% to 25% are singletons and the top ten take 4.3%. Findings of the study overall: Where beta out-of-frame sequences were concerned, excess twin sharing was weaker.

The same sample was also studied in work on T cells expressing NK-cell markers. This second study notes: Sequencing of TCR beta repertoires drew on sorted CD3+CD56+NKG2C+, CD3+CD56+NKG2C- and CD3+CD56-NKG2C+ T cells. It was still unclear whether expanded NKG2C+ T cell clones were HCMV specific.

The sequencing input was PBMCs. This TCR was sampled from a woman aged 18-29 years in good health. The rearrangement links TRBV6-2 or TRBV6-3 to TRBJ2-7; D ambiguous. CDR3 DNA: TGTGCCAGCAGTTACTTCCGTAGCTCCTACGAGCAGTACTTC. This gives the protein CASSYFRSSYEQYF.